This is a list of T cell receptor beta chains from one sample in a study of beta chain features in type 1 diabetes. The method was immunoSEQ multiplex PCR; TCRdb's version includes in-frame clones alone and lacks a portion of them. The table shows a few hundred thousand clones, with around a tenth occurring only once. Sequenced sample: central memory CD4+ T cells from blood. The receptors shown here come from a young man with type 1 diabetes. Both conserved end residues are part of each CDR3. D genes are given only for firm matches. Only some rows state a clone size, as once, few, many or a class for expanded clones.

14 | TRBJ1-2 | TRBV28 | . | . | CASSSTGGTRGYTF | TGTGCCAGCAGTTCGACAGGTGGGACCCGAGGCTACACCTTC
16 | TRBJ1-2 | TRBV11-2 | . | few | CASSLSAEESNYGYTF | TGTGCCAGCAGCTTATCGGCCGAGGAATCCAACTATGGCTACACCTTC
14 | TRBJ1-2 | TRBV29-1 | . | . | CSVFQPSRGYGYTF | TGCAGCGTTTTTCAACCCTCACGGGGATATGGCTACACCTTC
14 | TRBJ1-1 | TRBV5-1 | . | . | CASSFDGMNTEAFF | TGCGCCAGCAGCTTTGACGGCATGAACACTGAAGCTTTCTTT
15 | TRBJ2-7 | TRBV6-6 | . | many | CASSPKGRRGHEQYF | TGTGCCAGCAGTCCTAAGGGACGGAGAGGCCACGAGCAGTACTTC
15 | TRBJ2-3 | TRBV5-4 | TRBD2 | . | CASSPIGLATDTQYF | TGTGCCAGCAGCCCAATTGGACTAGCAACAGATACGCAGTATTTT
14 | TRBJ2-7 | TRBV6-5 | . | few | CASSPRGGSLEQYF | TGTGCCAGCAGCCCTAGGGGAGGATCGCTCGAGCAGTACTTC
15 | TRBJ2-7 | TRBV29-1 | TRBD1 | few | CSVVEQGGQGYEQYF | TGCAGCGTTGTCGAACAGGGGGGCCAAGGCTACGAGCAGTACTTC
13 | TRBJ2-3 | TRBV7-2 | . | . | CASSPLVTDTQYF | TGTGCCAGCAGCCCCCTAGTCACAGATACGCAGTATTTT
16 | TRBJ1-2 | TRBV7-9 | . | . | CASSHTSLDIAYGYTF | TGTGCCAGCAGCCATACTTCACTGGACATAGCCTATGGCTACACCTTC